A single sample is the source of the 6 T cell receptor beta chains below, sequenced in a study of blood T cell repertoires in COVID-19. Assay: immunoSEQ multiplex PCR; the TCRdb copy retains only in-frame clones and omits some. The sample includes about 170,000 clones, approximately 86% of them seen just once. The sample taken for sequencing was peripheral blood. These receptor sequences come from a man in his fifties or sixties who had recovered from COVID-19.

This chain joins TRBV19 and TRBJ2-3, with 12 bases identical to TRBD2. V shed 4 bases and J 2 bases; nucleotides not matched to a gene: 4. CDR3 length: 16 residues. Germline V gene data show CDR1 as LNHDA and CDR2 as SQIVND (reference sequence). CDR3 DNA: TGTGCCAGTAGTAGTCTAGCGGGGGGGTTCACAGATACGCAGTATTTT. Translating it yields CASSSLAGGFTDTQYF.

This rearrangement joins TRBV7-8 to TRBJ1-6; D unresolved. The V end lost 2 bases, the J end lost 0 bases, and 14 bases lay between the germline ends. This CDR3 spans 18 amino acids. The germline CDR1 and CDR2 sequences are SGHVS and FQNEAQ. The CDR3 protein is CASSLYGKTSSYNSPLHF. The CDR3 DNA sequence: TGTGCCAGCAGCTTATACGGGAAAACGAGCTCCTATAATTCACCCCTCCACTTT.

The count of this clone is one. This chain uses TRBV7-2 with TRBJ2-3, with a weak D call TRBD2 (7 bases). CDR3 size: 19 residues. Trimming cost V 0 bases and J 2 bases, with 21 bases left between them. The germline CDR1 and CDR2 sequences are SGHTA and FQGNSA. CDR3 loop: CASSLATLWRGPNTDTQYF. Here the CDR3 DNA reads TGTGCCAGCAGCTTAGCGACCCTCTGGCGGGGGCCTAACACAGATACGCAGTATTTT.

V usage is TRBV9 and J usage is TRBJ1-3; D call uncertain. CDR3 length: 16 residues. Trimming pared 0 bases from V and 0 bases from J, leaving 10 bases between. CDR1 and CDR2 from the germline V gene are SGDLS and YYNGEE. CDR3 bases: TGTGCCAGCAGCGTAGACCAGGTTTTCTCTGGAAACACCATATATTTT. This sequence encodes CASSVDQVFSGNTIYF.

The rearrangement uses TRBV18 and TRBJ2-4; 8 nucleotides align to TRBD2. The CDR3 has 16 amino acids. V lost 3 bases to trimming and J lost 0 bases; unmatched junction nucleotides: 4. Germline assignment: CDR1 KGHSH and CDR2 LQKENI. CDR3 nucleotide sequence: TGTGCCAGCTCACCGAATAGCGGGGTAGCCAAAAACATTCAGTACTTC. Its translation is CASSPNSGVAKNIQYF.

This clone is a singleton in its sample. The chain combines TRBV7-6 with TRBJ2-7; perhaps TRBD2 as D (6 bases). The CDR3 runs to 12 residues. Germline V gene lookup returns CDR1 SGHVS and CDR2 FNYEAQ. V was pared by 5 bases and J by 6 bases, with 11 bases between. The CDR3 region has the DNA TGTGCCAGCAGCCGCCCCGGGGGCGAGCAGTACTTC. Encoded protein: CASSRPGGEQYF.